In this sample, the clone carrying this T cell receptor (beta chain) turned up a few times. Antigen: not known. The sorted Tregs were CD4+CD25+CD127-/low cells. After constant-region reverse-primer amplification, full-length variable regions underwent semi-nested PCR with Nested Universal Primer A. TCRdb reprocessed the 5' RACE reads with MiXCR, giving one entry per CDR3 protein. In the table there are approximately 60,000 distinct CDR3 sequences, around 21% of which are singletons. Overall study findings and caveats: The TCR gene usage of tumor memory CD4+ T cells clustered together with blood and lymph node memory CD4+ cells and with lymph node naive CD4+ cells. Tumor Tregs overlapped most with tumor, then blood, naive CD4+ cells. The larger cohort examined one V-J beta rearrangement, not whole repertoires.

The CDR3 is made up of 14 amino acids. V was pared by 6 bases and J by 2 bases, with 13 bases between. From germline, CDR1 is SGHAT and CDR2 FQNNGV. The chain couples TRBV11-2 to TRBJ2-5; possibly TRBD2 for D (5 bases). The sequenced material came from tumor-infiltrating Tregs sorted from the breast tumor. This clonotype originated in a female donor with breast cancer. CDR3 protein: CASSGLYDQETQYF. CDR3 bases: TGTGCCAGCAGTGGACTTTACGATCAAGAGACCCAGTACTTC.